Below, one T cell receptor beta chain is given with its context. Antigen specificity is unknown. The data were taken from a study of cytomegalovirus exposure and HLA in healthy donors. Donors had nominal health at sampling but likely had unrecorded immune exposures. General study points: Later analysis showed most CMV-associated TCR beta chains appearing HLA-restricted.

A multiplex PCR was run with 60 Vbeta primers and 13 Jbeta primers. TCRdb keeps only in-frame clones here, not all; method: immunoSEQ multiplex PCR. Among about 110,000 clones listed, approximately 83% were seen once. Sequenced sample: PBMCs. This receptor was taken from a man aged 35 to 55 in good health and CMV-seronegative.

The CDR3 DNA is TGTGCCAGCTCACCGGGACTGGGGCCAGTTAATGAGCAGTTCTTC. This encodes CASSPGLGPVNEQFF. V and J are TRBV18 and TRBJ2-1; TRBD2 is a possible D gene (6 bases). Germline values: CDR1 KGHSH, CDR2 LQKENI. The CDR3 has 15 amino acids. V gave up 3 bases and J gave up 7 bases, with 16 bases separating them.